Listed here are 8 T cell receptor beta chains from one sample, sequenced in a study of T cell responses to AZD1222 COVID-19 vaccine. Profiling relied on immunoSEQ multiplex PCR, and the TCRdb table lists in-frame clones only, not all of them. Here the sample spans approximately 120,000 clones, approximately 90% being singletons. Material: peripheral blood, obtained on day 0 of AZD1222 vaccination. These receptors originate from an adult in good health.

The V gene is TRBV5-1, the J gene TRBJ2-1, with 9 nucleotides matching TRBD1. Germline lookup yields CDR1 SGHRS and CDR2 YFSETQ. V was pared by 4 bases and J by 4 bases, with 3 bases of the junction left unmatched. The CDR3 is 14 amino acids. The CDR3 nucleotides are TGCGCCAGCAGCGTACAGGGGGCTTACAATGAGCAGTTCTTC. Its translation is CASSVQGAYNEQFF.

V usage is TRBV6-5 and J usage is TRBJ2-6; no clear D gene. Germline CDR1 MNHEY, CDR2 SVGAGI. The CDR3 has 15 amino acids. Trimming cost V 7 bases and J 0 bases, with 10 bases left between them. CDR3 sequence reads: CASNSPLSGANVLTF. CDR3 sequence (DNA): TGTGCCAGCAATTCCCCTCTCTCTGGGGCCAACGTCCTGACTTTC.

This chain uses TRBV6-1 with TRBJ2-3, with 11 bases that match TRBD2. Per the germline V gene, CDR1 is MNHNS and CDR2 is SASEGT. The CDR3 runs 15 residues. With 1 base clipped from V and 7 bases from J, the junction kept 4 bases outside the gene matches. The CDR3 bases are TGTGCCAGCAGTGAAGGGGGACTAGCGGTTCATACGCAGTATTTT. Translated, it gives CASSEGGLAVHTQYF.

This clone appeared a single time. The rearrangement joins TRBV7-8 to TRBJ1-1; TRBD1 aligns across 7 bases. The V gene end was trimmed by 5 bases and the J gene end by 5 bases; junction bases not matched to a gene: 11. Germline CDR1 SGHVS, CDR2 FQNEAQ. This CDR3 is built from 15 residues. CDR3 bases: TGTGCCAGCAGCAGATACAGGGGATCGGGGACTGAAGCTTTCTTT. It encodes CASSRYRGSGTEAFF. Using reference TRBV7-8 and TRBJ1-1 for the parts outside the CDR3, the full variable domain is GAGVSQSPRYKVAKRGQDVALRCDPISGHVSLFWYQQALGQGPEFLTYFQNEAQLDKSGLPSDRFFAERPEGSVSTLKIQRTQQEDSAVYLCASSRYRGSGTEAFFGQGTRLTVV.

CDR3 protein: CASSPGTSTYEQYF. CDR3 DNA sequence: TGTGCCAGCAGTCCCGGGACTAGCACCTACGAGCAGTACTTC. The chain couples TRBV28 to TRBJ2-7; 9 bases are a match to TRBD2. Germline CDR1 and CDR2: MDHEN and SYDVKM. V shed 5 bases and J 2 bases; nucleotides not matched to a gene: 4. This CDR3 comprises 14 residues.

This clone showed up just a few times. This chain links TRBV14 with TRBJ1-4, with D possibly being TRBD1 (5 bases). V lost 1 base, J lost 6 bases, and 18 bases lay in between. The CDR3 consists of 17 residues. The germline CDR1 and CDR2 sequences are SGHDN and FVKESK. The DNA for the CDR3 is TGTGCCAGCAGCCAAGTTGCGGGGAAAGGGGAGTATGAAAAACTGTTTTTT. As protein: CASSQVAGKGEYEKLFF.

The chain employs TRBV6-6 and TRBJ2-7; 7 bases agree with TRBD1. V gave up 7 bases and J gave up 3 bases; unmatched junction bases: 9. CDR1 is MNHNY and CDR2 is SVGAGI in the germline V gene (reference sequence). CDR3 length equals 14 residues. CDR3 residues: CASKIRTGGYEQYF. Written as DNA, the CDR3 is TGTGCCAGCAAAATTAGGACAGGTGGCTACGAGCAGTACTTC.

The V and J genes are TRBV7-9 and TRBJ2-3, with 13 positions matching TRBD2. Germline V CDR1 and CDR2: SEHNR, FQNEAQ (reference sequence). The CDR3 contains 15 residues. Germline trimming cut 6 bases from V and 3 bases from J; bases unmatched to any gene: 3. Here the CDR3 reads CASSRTSGRTDTQYF. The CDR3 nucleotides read TGTGCCAGCAGTCGGACTAGCGGGAGAACAGATACGCAGTATTTT.